This is a list of T cell receptor beta chains from one sample in a study of molecular identifiers for immune sequencing clone quantification. TCRdb re-called the PCR reads through MiXCR, storing one row per CDR3 protein. The sample holds about 500,000 distinct CDR3 sequences, about a fifth seen once. What was sequenced was naive CD8+ T cells from blood, with Jurkat cell RNA spiked in. Receptor source: a human donor in good health. Some libraries in this study had Jurkat cell RNA spiked in. The CDR3 runs from the conserved cysteine through the conserved F or W.

j_call v_call cdr3_aa
TRBJ1-4 TRBV29-1 CSVPIPGTAANEKLFF
TRBJ2-3 TRBV4-3 CASSQEVESSTDTQYF
TRBJ2-1 TRBV19 CAAGMGGVNEQFF
TRBJ1-4 TRBV6-2/TRBV6-3 CASSSPGPATTNEKLFF
TRBJ2-1 TRBV13 CASSQTGLASYNEQFF
TRBJ2-5 TRBV7-2 CASSERLAGEETQYF
TRBJ1-1 TRBV28 CASSLAQGTEAFF
TRBJ2-1 TRBV24-1 CATSDSAGKIYNEQFF
TRBJ2-2 TRBV27 CASRLSGGDTGELFF
TRBJ2-2 TRBV9 CASSVGGNGRIANTGELFF
TRBJ2-5 TRBV7-9 CASSSSGAESGYPYETQYF
TRBJ1-3 TRBV7-8 CASSSRGSGNTIYF
TRBJ2-3 TRBV7-9 CASASTSGHTDTQYF
TRBJ2-5 TRBV5-1 CASSLLSSGGQETQYF
TRBJ1-5 TRBV27 CASSSGSFSNQPQHF
TRBJ2-7 TRBV5-6 CASSLKYRTDPFDYEQYF
TRBJ2-5 TRBV28 CASSRTGGSGTQYF
TRBJ1-1 TRBV27 CASRQTGTPEAFF
TRBJ2-1 TRBV4-3 CASSQDRDEFHEQFF
TRBJ1-1 TRBV2 CAREQGALGDEAFF
TRBJ1-6 TRBV4-1 CASSQAAQGAQPGSPLHF
TRBJ2-3 TRBV30 CAWSGQGVSTDTQYF
TRBJ2-5 TRBV20-1 CSVMAGGQETQYF
TRBJ2-1 TRBV3-1 CASSQGGGLGDEQFF
TRBJ2-1 TRBV6-6 CASSYVGGPFADNEQFF
TRBJ2-3 TRBV4-3 CASSQEWLASTDTQYF
TRBJ2-5 TRBV5-4 CASSLVLSETQYF
TRBJ2-1 TRBV3-1 CASGYGSSYNEQFF
TRBJ2-5 TRBV24-1 CATSDPGRQETQYF
TRBJ2-5 TRBV5-1 CASSLRQGASETQYF
TRBJ2-4 TRBV3-2 CASSPWTLAKNIQYF
TRBJ1-1 TRBV27 CASSLAFGAVTEAFF
TRBJ2-7 TRBV4-3 CASSQERGGNYEQYF
TRBJ2-7 TRBV11-2 CASSLEGGRGYEQYF
TRBJ1-1 TRBV12-3/TRBV12-4 CASSLADTLYDAFF
TRBJ2-5 TRBV6-2/TRBV6-3 CASSYRGGPGQYF
TRBJ2-4 TRBV20-1 CSARDPSNLAKNIQYF
TRBJ2-7 TRBV20-1 CSASAGTDSYEQYF
TRBJ1-5 TRBV19 CASSYRTGLQPQHF
TRBJ2-1 TRBV12-3/TRBV12-4 CASKVDPNEQFF
TRBJ2-2 TRBV28 CASSLSSGFTGELFF
TRBJ2-3 TRBV2 CASGGFRDGTDTQYF
TRBJ1-1 TRBV5-6 CASSLEVYGPYTEAFF
TRBJ2-7 TRBV5-4 CASSPEGRGIRFDEQYF
TRBJ2-5 TRBV2 CASYEWTGDQETQYF
TRBJ2-2 TRBV4-3 CASSQDPSGSVFGELFF
TRBJ2-7 TRBV27 CASSFATGGYEQYF
TRBJ2-5 TRBV7-6 CASNWAGATQETQYF
TRBJ2-7 TRBV5-1 CASSSTNPHEQYF
TRBJ2-2 TRBV20-1 CSASLTTGELFF
TRBJ2-7 TRBV7-9 CASSPTPGLPSEQYF